These 4 T cell receptor beta chains were all obtained from the same sample, sequenced in a study of CD8 T cells in ankylosing spondylitis. Each CDR3 protein is one row after TCRdb ran MiXCR on the 5' RACE reads. Here the sample spans 350,000 to 450,000 distinct CDR3 sequences, around 20% being singletons. The material sequenced was blood, either unsorted or a sorted T cell fraction (not recorded which). The receptors were sampled from a male donor with ankylosing spondylitis or in good health (not recorded which).

In its sample, this clonotype was seen once. J is TRBJ2-2 and V is TRBV6-1; 8 nucleotides line up with TRBD2. The germline CDR1 and CDR2 sequences are MNHNS and SASEGT. The junction had 8 bases not matched to a gene; V was cut back by 5 bases and J by 6 bases. The CDR3 runs to 15 residues. The CDR3 region has the DNA TGTGCCAGCAGTCAGTGGACTAGCCGGGCCGGGGAGCTGTTTTTT. It is translated as CASSQWTSRAGELFF.

This chain uses TRBV20-1 with TRBJ2-1; possible D gene TRBD1, 5 bases. The V end lost 2 bases, the J end lost 10 bases, and 21 bases lay between the germline ends. This CDR3 is built from 15 residues. Germline lookup yields CDR1 DFQATT and CDR2 SNEGSKA (reference sequence). CDR3 amino acids: CSARSVRGQAGEQFF. The CDR3 bases are TGCAGTGCTAGATCCGTTAGGGGCCAGGCTGGCGAGCAGTTCTTC.

This clonotype turned up a few times. The chain carries TRBV12-3 or TRBV12-4 and TRBJ2-1; D is unresolved. There are 11 residues in the CDR3. V lost 6 bases and J lost 10, with 10 bases in between. This chain's CDR3 is CASSPVGEQFF. CDR3 sequence (DNA): TGTGCCAGCAGCCCAGTGGGAGAGCAGTTCTTC.

The chain couples TRBV3-1 to TRBJ2-1, with 8 bases aligning to TRBD1. Germline V gives CDR1 LGHDT, CDR2 YNNKEL (reference sequence). The trim removed 6 bases at V and 12 bases at J, leaving 10 bases unmatched. This CDR3 region has 13 residues. The CDR3 DNA follows: TGTGCCAGCAGTCCGTACAGGGGGGAGCCGCAGTTCTTC. Translation: CASSPYRGEPQFF.